The 16 T cell receptor beta chains listed next were all sequenced from one sample in a study of blood T cells in healthy people across ages. The authors ran a second PCR of about 6 to 11 cycles using a sample-barcoded 5' primer and a J-beta primer mix. TCRdb re-called the 5' RACE reads with MiXCR, one entry per CDR3 protein. The table lists 850,000 to 1,000,000 distinct CDR3 sequences, around 48% of them singletons. Sequencing was performed on blood. Receptors were obtained from a man aged 25-40 years in good health.

This clonotype was found a few times. CDR3 bases: TGTGCCAGCAGCGATCCTAGCGGGGGGGGCGAAAGGGAGCAGTTCTTC. Its protein product is CASSDPSGGGEREQFF. V is TRBV12-3 or TRBV12-4 and J is TRBJ2-1, with TRBD2 matching over 12 bases. The trim removed 6 bases at V and 10 bases at J, leaving 13 bases unmatched. The CDR3 length is 16 residues.

This sequence joins TRBV2 and TRBJ1-5; 7 bases agree with TRBD1. The CDR3 loop spans 14 amino acids. Germline loops: CDR1 SNHLY, CDR2 FYNNEI. V gave up 2 bases and J gave up 15 bases; unmatched junction bases: 13. CDR3 loop: CASSEFIGTDPLHF. For the CDR3, the DNA is TGTGCCAGCAGTGAATTTATTGGGACAGACCCTTTGCATTTT.

The gene calls are TRBV5-1 and TRBJ2-1, with 11 positions matching TRBD2. Germline V CDR1 and CDR2: SGHRS, YFSETQ. The CDR3 has 16 residues. V was clipped by 4 bases and J by 6 bases; unmatched bases: 9. CDR3 sequence (DNA): TGCGCCAGCAGCGTAACTAGCGGGAGATCGGTCAATGAGCAGTTCTTC. It yields the protein CASSVTSGRSVNEQFF. The variable domain in full, completed from reference TRBV5-1 and TRBJ2-1, reads KAGVTQTPRYLIKTRGQQVTLSCSPISGHRSVSWYQQTPGQGLQFLFEYFSETQRNKGNFPGRFSGRQFSNSRSEMNVSTLELGDSALYLCASSVTSGRSVNEQFFGPGTRLTVL.

The chain combines TRBV12-3 or TRBV12-4 with TRBJ2-3; D call uncertain. This CDR3 has 12 residues. Trimming stripped 6 bases from V and 3 bases from J, with 7 bases between. Here the CDR3 reads CASRFQTDTQYF. The CDR3 region has the DNA TGTGCCAGCAGATTTCAGACAGATACGCAGTATTTT.

This clonotype showed up just once. This chain links TRBV29-1 with TRBJ2-1, with 8 bases identical to TRBD2. Germline loops: CDR1 SQVTM, CDR2 ANQGSEA. This CDR3 is 13 amino acids long. V trimming: 2 bases; J trimming: 7 bases; junction bases outside the gene matches: 4. CDR3 residues: CSVENGGGNEQFF. As DNA, the CDR3 is TGCAGCGTTGAAAACGGGGGGGGTAATGAGCAGTTCTTC.

This clonotype has a handful of counts. The rearrangement uses TRBV7-9 and TRBJ2-5, with a tentative D call TRBD2 (5 bases). CDR3 length equals 13 residues. Per the germline V gene, CDR1 is SEHNR and CDR2 is FQNEAQ (reference sequence). V was trimmed by 1 base and J by 11 bases, leaving 14 bases between them. As DNA, the CDR3 is TGTGCCAGCAGCTTAGGAGATCGAAGGGAGCAGTACTTC. This encodes CASSLGDRREQYF.

This rearrangement joins TRBV11-3 to TRBJ2-6; 9 positions match TRBD1. Unmatched junction bases numbered 7, after V lost 10 bases and J lost 3 bases. This CDR3 is built from 15 residues. The V gene's germline CDR1 is SGHNT and CDR2 YENEEA. As DNA, the CDR3 is TGTGCCATCCAGACAGGGGGTCGTGGGGCCAACGTCCTGACTTTC. It translates to CAIQTGGRGANVLTF.

This chain links TRBV11-3 with TRBJ2-5; D unclear. Trimming took off 5 bases at V and 4 bases at J, with 11 bases between the two ends. The germline CDR1 and CDR2 sequences are SGHNT and YENEEA. The CDR3 runs to 13 residues. The CDR3 region has the DNA TGTGCCAGCAGCCAGGACCATCCAGAGACCCAGTACTTC. Protein product: CASSQDHPETQYF.

The chain links TRBV6-5 to TRBJ2-7; no clear D. The CDR3 has 12 amino acids. Trimming removed 5 bases at V and 3 bases at J, with 8 bases between. The germline V gene encodes CDR1 MNHEY and CDR2 SVGAGI. The CDR3 nucleotides read TGTGCCAGCAGTCGGAACCGCTACGAGCAGTACTTC. Protein sequence: CASSRNRYEQYF.

This clonotype showed up many times. This chain links TRBV20-1 with TRBJ2-7, with 9 bases lining up with TRBD1. The germline gives CDR1 DFQATT, CDR2 SNEGSKA (reference sequence). J was trimmed by 1 base and V by 5 bases; bases with no gene match: 9. The CDR3 is 15 amino acids. CDR3 protein: CSAPVSGTGSYEQYF. In nucleotides, the CDR3 is TGCAGTGCTCCTGTATCCGGGACAGGGTCCTACGAGCAGTACTTC.

V is TRBV25-1 and J is TRBJ1-1, with D possibly matching TRBD1 (6 bases). The CDR3 is 13 residues long. Between the trimmed V and J ends, which lost 8 bases and 6 bases, there was a span of 16 bases. The germline CDR1 and CDR2 sequences are MGHDK and SYGVNS. In DNA form, the CDR3 reads TGTGCCAGCGGGGGTGTGAGGGGGGCTGAAGCTTTCTTT. Protein sequence: CASGGVRGAEAFF. Looking up the rest from reference TRBV25-1 and TRBJ1-1 gives the full variable domain: EADIYQTPRYLVIGTGKKITLECSQTMGHDKMYWYQQDPGMELHLIHYSYGVNSTEKGDLSSESTVSRIRTEHFPLTLESARPSHTSQYLCASGGVRGAEAFFGQGTRLTVV.

The chain employs TRBV27 and TRBJ2-5, with TRBD2 identical over 10 bases. V trimming: 2 bases; J trimming: 11 bases; junction bases outside the gene matches: 14. The CDR3 runs 16 residues. CDR1 MNHEY and CDR2 SMNVEV come from the germline V gene (reference sequence). The DNA for the CDR3 is TGTGCCAGCAGTTTAGTTCCTAGCGGGGGTCTCAATGAGCAGTACTTC. The encoded protein is CASSLVPSGGLNEQYF.

The rearrangement joins TRBV5-5 to TRBJ1-6; the D is unclear. Trimming left V 1 base short and J 5 bases short, with 10 bases between. The V gene's germline CDR1 is SGHKS and CDR2 YYEKEE (reference sequence). This CDR3 is 15 amino acids long. CDR3 in DNA: TGTGCCAGCAGCTTGAGGATAATCGATAATTCACCCCTCCACTTT. Translated, it gives CASSLRIIDNSPLHF.

This clonotype was detected only a few times. V gene TRBV28 combines with J gene TRBJ2-7; D possibly matches TRBD1 or TRBD2 (5 bases each). The germline V and J ends were trimmed by 7 bases and 2 bases, with 12 bases remaining between them. Germline CDR1 reads MDHEN; CDR2 reads SYDVKM. The CDR3 loop spans 13 amino acids. The CDR3 region has the DNA TGTGCCAGCATTAGAAGGGACCCCTACGAGCAGTACTTC. Protein sequence: CASIRRDPYEQYF.

The J gene is TRBJ2-1, the V gene TRBV9; TRBD2 matches at 8 bases. The trim removed 2 bases at V and 3 bases at J, leaving 7 bases unmatched. The V gene's germline CDR1 is SGDLS and CDR2 YYNGEE. The CDR3 has 16 amino acids. DNA of the CDR3: TGTGCCAGCAGCGTTCTCGCGGGGGGCTTCTACAATGAGCAGTTCTTC. Translation: CASSVLAGGFYNEQFF.

The chain combines TRBV12-5 with TRBJ2-3; either TRBD1 or TRBD2 may fit D (6 bases each). Germline values: CDR1 LGHNT, CDR2 FRNRAP. The CDR3 runs 15 residues. Trimming left V 1 base short and J 6 bases short, with 14 bases between. The CDR3 coding sequence is TGTGCTAGTGGTTTGGGGGGGGCCTACTCGGATACGCAGTATTTT. Amino acids: CASGLGGAYSDTQYF. Full variable domain (rest looked up from reference TRBV12-5 and TRBJ2-3): DARVTQTPRHKVTEMGQEVTMRCQPILGHNTVFWYRQTMMQGLELLAYFRNRAPLDDSGMPKDRFSAEMPDATLATLKIQPSEPRDSAVYFCASGLGGAYSDTQYFGPGTRLTVL.